The next 29 T cell receptor beta chains were all read from a single sample in a study of shared clonotypes between healthy human individuals. Data came from immunoSEQ multiplex PCR; TCRdb stores just in-frame clones and leaves some out. The sample contains around 500,000 clones, 70% to 85% of which appear only once. Material for sequencing was PBMCs. Receptor source: a middle-aged woman in good health. Some clones in this sample may be carry-over from other donors' samples.

This clone was observed at least ten times. V and J are TRBV5-1 and TRBJ2-5, with 13 bases identical to TRBD2. CDR1 and CDR2 from the germline V gene are SGHRS and YFSETQ. This CDR3 has 17 amino acids. V lost 4 bases, J lost 5 bases, and 11 bases stayed unmatched. The CDR3 nucleotides read TGCGCCAGCAGCCCGCGACCGGGACTAGCGGGAACGGAGACCCAGTACTTC. This encodes CASSPRPGLAGTETQYF. Full variable domain (missing parts from reference TRBV5-1 and TRBJ2-5): KAGVTQTPRYLIKTRGQQVTLSCSPISGHRSVSWYQQTPGQGLQFLFEYFSETQRNKGNFPGRFSGRQFSNSRSEMNVSTLELGDSALYLCASSPRPGLAGTETQYFGPGTRLLVL.

The chain carries TRBV28 and TRBJ2-1, with D possibly being TRBD2 (6 bases). The CDR3 is made up of 15 amino acids. Trimming removed 7 bases from V and 5 bases from J, with 18 bases in between. CDR1 is MDHEN, CDR2 SYDVKM, per germline. The CDR3 is CASIGGNSPNNEQFF. CDR3 DNA sequence: TGTGCCAGCATCGGCGGGAATTCCCCTAACAATGAGCAGTTCTTC.

The chain combines TRBV30 with TRBJ2-7, with TRBD1 as a possible D gene (6 bases). From germline, CDR1 is GTSNPN and CDR2 SVGIG (reference sequence). The CDR3 spans 13 residues. The V end lost 3 bases, the J end lost 7 bases, and 16 bases lay between the germline ends. Here the CDR3 reads CAWRRDTLGEQYF. CDR3 nucleotides: TGTGCCTGGAGACGGGACACTCTCGGGGAGCAGTACTTC.

CDR3 loop: CASSLDSRPNTGELFF. CDR3 bases: TGCGCCAGCAGCTTGGACTCTCGCCCGAACACCGGGGAGCTGTTTTTT. This sequence joins TRBV5-1 and TRBJ2-2; no reliable D call. V shed 0 bases and J shed 0 bases, with 9 bases lying between them. The CDR3 runs 16 residues. Germline V gene sequence: CDR1 SGHRS, CDR2 YFSETQ.

The chain combines TRBV11-2 with TRBJ1-2; D possibly corresponds to TRBD1 (6 bases). The germline CDR1 and CDR2 sequences are SGHAT and FQNNGV. V was pared by 2 bases and J by 0 bases, with 10 bases between. This CDR3 spans 15 amino acids. CDR3 amino acids: CASSLKGGANYGYTF. CDR3 sequence (DNA): TGTGCCAGCAGCTTAAAGGGGGGCGCTAACTATGGCTACACCTTC.

The chain combines TRBV7-3 with TRBJ2-1; D is unresolved. This CDR3 has 13 residues. V lost 0 bases, J lost 4 bases, and 4 bases lay in between. From germline, CDR1 is SGHTA and CDR2 FQGTGA. The CDR3 DNA reads TGTGCCAGCAGCTTAACACTTTACAATGAGCAGTTCTTC. Protein: CASSLTLYNEQFF. Full variable domain (remainder filled in from reference TRBV7-3 and TRBJ2-1): GAGVSQTPSNKVTEKGKYVELRCDPISGHTALYWYRQSLGQGPEFLIYFQGTGAADDSGLPNDRFFAVRPEGSVSTLKIQRTERGDSAVYLCASSLTLYNEQFFGPGTRLTVL.

The CDR3 loop is CASSLDPGGNTEAFF. The CDR3 DNA sequence: TGTGCCAGCAGCTTAGATCCGGGGGGGAACACTGAAGCTTTCTTT. The V call is TRBV7-9, the J call TRBJ1-1; TRBD1 might be the D (5 bases). This CDR3 region has 15 residues. The germline CDR1 and CDR2 sequences are SEHNR and FQNEAQ (reference sequence). With 1 base removed from V and 1 base from J, the gap between germline ends came to 10 bases.

This clone was seen a handful of times. V gene TRBV27 combines with J gene TRBJ1-4; no reliable D call. CDR1 and CDR2 from the germline V gene are MNHEY and SMNVEV (reference sequence). Trimming took 5 bases from V and 7 from J, leaving 14 bases between them. The CDR3 sequence is 14 residues long. For the CDR3, the DNA is TGTGCCAGCAGTAATGAAGGGCCAGGTGAAAAACTGTTTTTT. This codes for CASSNEGPGEKLFF.

The rearrangement links TRBV7-9 to TRBJ2-3, with D possibly matching TRBD2 (5 bases). The germline gives CDR1 SEHNR, CDR2 FQNEAQ (reference sequence). The CDR3 covers 13 residues. V lost 3 bases and J 4 bases, leaving 8 bases between the germline ends. CDR3: CASSLASPDTQYF. The CDR3 nucleotides are TGTGCCAGCAGCTTGGCTAGCCCAGATACGCAGTATTTT. The full variable domain, completed using reference TRBV7-9 and TRBJ2-3, is DTGVSQNPRHKITKRGQNVTFRCDPISEHNRLYWYRQTLGQGPEFLTYFQNEAQLEKSRLLSDRFSAERPKGSFSTLEIQRTEQGDSAMYLCASSLASPDTQYFGPGTRLTVL.

This chain joins TRBV9 and TRBJ2-5; D remains ambiguous. Germline CDR1 and CDR2: SGDLS and YYNGEE. V was clipped by 4 bases and J by 5 bases, with 15 bases between them. The CDR3 is made up of 14 amino acids. CDR3 in amino acids: CASSPHAGTETQYF. The DNA for the CDR3 is TGTGCCAGCAGCCCCCACGCCGGTACGGAGACCCAGTACTTC.

This clone was seen a single time. The V gene is TRBV10-3, the J gene TRBJ2-3, with D unclear. This CDR3 spans 15 amino acids. CDR1 is ENHRY, CDR2 SYGVKD, per germline. Trimming stripped 6 bases from V and 1 base from J, with 14 bases between. The CDR3 bases are TGTGCCATCAGGGGCATAGAGTCCGGCACAGATACGCAGTATTTT. Protein: CAIRGIESGTDTQYF.

This clone was observed a few times. V usage is TRBV4-3 and J usage is TRBJ2-5; TRBD2 matches at 7 bases. Germline CDR1 is LGHNA and CDR2 is YSLEER. The CDR3 has 13 residues. V trimming: 0 bases; J trimming: 7 bases; junction bases outside the gene matches: 2. CDR3 protein: CASSQEGGRTQYF. The DNA for the CDR3 is TGCGCCAGCAGCCAAGAGGGCGGGAGGACCCAGTACTTC.

This clone was found once. The chain combines TRBV10-1 with TRBJ2-3; TRBD2 matches at 13 bases. The CDR3 is 19 residues long. CDR1 is WNHNN, CDR2 SYGVQD, per germline (reference sequence). With 4 bases clipped from V and 2 bases from J, the junction kept 12 bases outside the gene matches. In nucleotides, the CDR3 is TGCGCCAGCAGTGCCCAGAGACTAGCGGGAGGTAGGGTCACAGATACGCAGTATTTT. It specifies CASSAQRLAGGRVTDTQYF.

V is TRBV10-3 and J is TRBJ2-3; 9 bases fit TRBD2. The CDR3 runs 15 residues. CDR1 is ENHRY, CDR2 SYGVKD, per germline. Trimming took 4 bases from V and 5 from J; bases not matched to a gene: 7. The CDR3 region is CAISALAGVGDTQYF. CDR3 DNA sequence: TGTGCCATCAGTGCGTTAGCGGGAGTTGGAGATACGCAGTATTTT.

This clone appeared a few times. Other nucleotide sequences from this sample produce the same CDR3. This chain uses TRBV19 with TRBJ2-7, with 9 positions matching TRBD2. V lost 3 bases to trimming and J lost 2 bases; unmatched junction nucleotides: 2. Germline CDR1 and CDR2: LNHDA and SQIVND (reference sequence). The CDR3 contains 14 residues. This CDR3 reads CASSMTSGTYEQYF. CDR3 bases: TGTGCCAGTAGTATGACTAGCGGAACCTACGAGCAGTACTTC.

This clone has just one count. V and J are TRBV19 and TRBJ2-4; D is undetermined. Germline CDR1 and CDR2: LNHDA and SQIVND (reference sequence). V lost 4 bases to trimming and J lost 0 bases, with 19 bases between them. The CDR3 sequence is 18 residues long. The CDR3 here is CASSTNGERVLAKNIQYF. The CDR3 DNA sequence: TGTGCCAGTAGTACCAACGGTGAAAGGGTACTAGCCAAAAACATTCAGTACTTC.

Concerning this clone itself: Other nucleotide sequences in the sample specify the same CDR3. The chain uses TRBV9 and TRBJ2-6, with D uncertain. CDR1 is SGDLS and CDR2 is YYNGEE in the germline V gene. The CDR3 spans 15 residues. Trimming shortened V by 0 bases and J by 0 bases, and 4 bases separated the two germline ends. CDR3 residues: CASSVEPSGANVLTF. CDR3 nucleotides: TGTGCCAGCAGCGTAGAACCCTCTGGGGCCAACGTCCTGACTTTC.

In DNA, the CDR3 is TGTGCCAGCAGCCAAGCAGCGAACACCGGGGAGCTGTTTTTT. Amino acids: CASSQAANTGELFF. The chain joins TRBV7-8 to TRBJ2-2; D gene uncertain. Trimming pared 5 bases from V and 0 bases from J, leaving 7 bases between. Germline V lookup: CDR1 SGHVS, CDR2 FQNEAQ. CDR3 length equals 14 residues.

The CDR3 protein is CASSAPGSNQPQHF. The CDR3 DNA sequence: TGTGCCAGCAGTGCCCCGGGGTCCAATCAGCCCCAGCATTTT. The rearrangement joins TRBV25-1 to TRBJ1-5; D is uncertain. CDR1 MGHDK and CDR2 SYGVNS come from the germline V gene. This CDR3 contains 14 residues. V was clipped by 4 bases and J by 3 bases, with 10 bases between them.

The chain combines TRBV29-1 with TRBJ1-1; D gene ambiguous. Germline values: CDR1 SQVTM, CDR2 ANQGSEA. The CDR3 covers 10 residues. Trimming removed 7 bases at V and 7 bases at J, with 10 bases between. The CDR3 DNA is TGCAGCGGCCAGACTGGTGAAGCTTTCTTT. This codes for CSGQTGEAFF.

Of note for this clone: The same CDR3 arises from other DNA sequences in this sample as well. V usage is TRBV9 and J usage is TRBJ2-5; D remains unclear. The V and J ends lost 0 bases and 2 bases respectively, with 8 bases between them. This CDR3 region has 14 residues. Germline V gene lookup returns CDR1 SGDLS and CDR2 YYNGEE. The CDR3 DNA follows: TGTGCCAGCAGCGTAGCCGGCAGTCAAGAGACCCAGTACTTC. It codes for CASSVAGSQETQYF. Full variable domain (missing parts from reference TRBV9 and TRBJ2-5): DSGVTQTPKHLITATGQRVTLRCSPRSGDLSVYWYQQSLDQGLQFLIQYYNGEERAKGNILERFSAQQFPDLHSELNLSSLELGDSALYFCASSVAGSQETQYFGPGTRLLVL.

The J gene is TRBJ1-2, the V gene TRBV5-6; no firm D call. The V gene lost 4 bases and the J gene lost 3 bases, with 7 bases spanning the gap. The germline V gene encodes CDR1 SGHDT and CDR2 YYEEEE. CDR3 length: 12 residues. In DNA form, the CDR3 reads TGTGCCAGCAGCAAGGGTGACTATGGCTACACCTTC. It translates to CASSKGDYGYTF.

The rearrangement uses TRBV19 and TRBJ1-2; 9 bases are shared with TRBD1. With V trimmed by 6 bases and J by 1 base, 15 bases remained unmatched. This CDR3 is built from 18 residues. Germline V gene lookup returns CDR1 LNHDA and CDR2 SQIVND (reference sequence). This CDR3 is CASRPSGTGTWNNYGYTF. CDR3 bases: TGTGCCAGTAGACCCTCCGGGACAGGGACGTGGAATAACTATGGCTACACCTTC.

The chain uses TRBV19 and TRBJ2-3, with D perhaps matching TRBD2 (5 bases). Germline V gives CDR1 LNHDA, CDR2 SQIVND (reference sequence). Trimming took 5 bases from V and 5 from J, leaving 14 bases between them. The CDR3 loop spans 14 amino acids. In DNA, the CDR3 is TGTGCCAGTAGTTTCTACCGGGGAGAAGATACGCAGTATTTT. It encodes CASSFYRGEDTQYF.

As regards this clone: An end of the junction differs from the germline gene, which may be a read error. The chain has TRBV7-9 and TRBJ2-6, with TRBD1 as a possible D gene (5 bases). The CDR3 is 15 amino acids. Germline V lookup: CDR1 SEHNR, CDR2 FQNEAQ (reference sequence). For the CDR3, the DNA is TGTACCAGCAGCAAGCAGGGTTCTGGGGCCAACGTCCTGACTTTC. This codes for CTSSKQGSGANVLTF.

The rearrangement joins TRBV5-1 to TRBJ2-5, with 8 bases lining up with TRBD1. CDR3 length: 16 amino acids. J lost 5 bases, V lost 3 bases, and 12 bases had no gene match. Germline V gene lookup returns CDR1 SGHRS and CDR2 YFSETQ. The CDR3 here is CASSWITGQGGETQYF. In DNA form, the CDR3 reads TGCGCCAGCAGCTGGATAACCGGACAGGGTGGCGAGACCCAGTACTTC.

This rearrangement joins TRBV6-1 to TRBJ1-2; D is perhaps TRBD1 (5 bases). V was trimmed by 1 base and J by 5 bases, leaving 11 bases between them. The CDR3 sequence is 14 residues long. In germline, CDR1 is MNHNS, CDR2 SASEGT. The CDR3 sequence: CASSEGGSNYGYTF. The CDR3 coding sequence is TGTGCCAGCAGTGAAGGGGGGTCAAATTATGGCTACACCTTC.

The chain joins TRBV30 to TRBJ1-6, with D uncertain. Trimming shortened V by 0 bases and J by 10 bases, and 16 bases separated the two germline ends. Germline V gene sequence: CDR1 GTSNPN, CDR2 SVGIG (reference sequence). The CDR3 sequence is 15 residues long. The CDR3 region is CAWSVQFGGSSPLHF. CDR3 in DNA: TGTGCCTGGAGTGTACAATTCGGCGGGAGCTCACCCCTCCACTTT. The full variable domain, completed using reference TRBV30 and TRBJ1-6, is SQTIHQWPATLVQPVGSPLSLECTVEGTSNPNLYWYRQAAGRGLQLLFYSVGIGQISSEVPQNLSASRPQDRQFILSSKKLLLSDSGFYLCAWSVQFGGSSPLHFGNGTRLTVT.

The CDR3 loop reads CASSPPGGAGESEQYF. CDR3 in DNA: TGTGCCAGCAGCCCTCCTGGGGGGGCGGGAGAATCCGAGCAGTACTTC. V gene TRBV13 combines with J gene TRBJ2-7; D perhaps matches TRBD2 (7 bases). CDR1 is PRHDT and CDR2 is FYEKMQ in the germline V gene (reference sequence). The CDR3 spans 16 residues. The germline V and J ends were trimmed by 5 bases and 6 bases, with 23 bases remaining between them.